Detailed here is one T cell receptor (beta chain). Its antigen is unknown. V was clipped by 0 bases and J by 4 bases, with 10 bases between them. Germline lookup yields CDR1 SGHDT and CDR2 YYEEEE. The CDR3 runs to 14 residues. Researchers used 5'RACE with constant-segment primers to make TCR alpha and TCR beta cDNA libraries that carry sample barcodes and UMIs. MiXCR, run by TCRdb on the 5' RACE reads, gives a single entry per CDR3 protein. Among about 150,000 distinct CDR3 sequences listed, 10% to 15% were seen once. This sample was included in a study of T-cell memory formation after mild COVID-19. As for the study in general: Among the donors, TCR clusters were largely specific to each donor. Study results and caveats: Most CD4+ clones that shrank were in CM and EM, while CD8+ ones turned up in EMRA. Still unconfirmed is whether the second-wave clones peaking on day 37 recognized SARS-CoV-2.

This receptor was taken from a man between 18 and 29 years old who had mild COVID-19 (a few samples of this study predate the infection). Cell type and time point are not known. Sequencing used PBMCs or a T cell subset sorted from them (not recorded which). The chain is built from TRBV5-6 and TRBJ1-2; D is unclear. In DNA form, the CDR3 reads TGTGCCAGCAGCTTGGATCTGGGTCTCTATGGCTACACCTTC. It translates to CASSLDLGLYGYTF.